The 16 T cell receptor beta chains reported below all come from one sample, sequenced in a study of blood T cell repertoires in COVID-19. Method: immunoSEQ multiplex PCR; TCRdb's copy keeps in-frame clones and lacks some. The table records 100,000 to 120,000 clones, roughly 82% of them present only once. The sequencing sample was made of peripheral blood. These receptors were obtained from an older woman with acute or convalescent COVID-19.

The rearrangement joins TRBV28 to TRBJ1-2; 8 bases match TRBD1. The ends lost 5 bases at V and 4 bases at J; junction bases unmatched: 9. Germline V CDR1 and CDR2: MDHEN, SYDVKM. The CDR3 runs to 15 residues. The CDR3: CASSEAGGLGYGYTF. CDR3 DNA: TGTGCCAGCAGTGAAGCAGGGGGCCTAGGCTATGGCTACACCTTC.

CDR3 sequence reads: CASSRSGTDTQYF. CDR3 sequence (DNA): TGCGCCAGCAGCCGCAGCGGGACAGATACGCAGTATTTT. V is TRBV4-3 and J is TRBJ2-3; TRBD2 is a possible D gene (6 bases). This CDR3 contains 13 residues. Germline V gene data show CDR1 as LGHNA and CDR2 as YSLEER. V was shortened by 4 bases and J by 3 bases, with 8 bases between the two germline ends.

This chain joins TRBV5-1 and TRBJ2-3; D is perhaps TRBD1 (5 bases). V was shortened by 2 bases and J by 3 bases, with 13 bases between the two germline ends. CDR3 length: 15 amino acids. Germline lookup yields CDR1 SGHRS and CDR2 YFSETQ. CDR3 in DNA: TGCGCCAGCAGCTTTGTGCAGGGAATAACAGATACGCAGTATTTT. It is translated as CASSFVQGITDTQYF.

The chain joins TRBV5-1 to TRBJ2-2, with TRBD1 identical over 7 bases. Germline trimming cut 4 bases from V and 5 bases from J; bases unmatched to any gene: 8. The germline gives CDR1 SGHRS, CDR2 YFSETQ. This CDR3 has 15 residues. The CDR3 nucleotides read TGCGCCAGCAGCGTCACAGGGGTCGTGACCGGGGAGCTGTTTTTT. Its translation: CASSVTGVVTGELFF.

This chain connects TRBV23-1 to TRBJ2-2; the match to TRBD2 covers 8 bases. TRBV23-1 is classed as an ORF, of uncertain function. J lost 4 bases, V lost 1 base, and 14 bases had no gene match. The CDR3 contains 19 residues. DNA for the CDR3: TGCGCCAGCAGTCAATGTAGTAGCGGGGAACACGACGGCACCGGGGAGCTGTTTTTT. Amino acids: CASSQCSSGEHDGTGELFF.

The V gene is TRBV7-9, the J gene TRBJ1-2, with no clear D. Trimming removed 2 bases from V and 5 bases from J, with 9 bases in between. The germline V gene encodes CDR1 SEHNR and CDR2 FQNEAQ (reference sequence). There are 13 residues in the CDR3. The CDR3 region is CASSLFSSYGYTF. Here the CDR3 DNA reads TGTGCCAGCAGCTTATTCTCGAGTTATGGCTACACCTTC.

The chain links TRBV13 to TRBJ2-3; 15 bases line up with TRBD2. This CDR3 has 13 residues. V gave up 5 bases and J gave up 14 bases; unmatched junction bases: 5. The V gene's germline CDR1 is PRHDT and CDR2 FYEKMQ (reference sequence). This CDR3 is CASSPRTSGGAYF. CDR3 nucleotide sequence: TGTGCCAGCAGCCCAAGGACTAGCGGGGGGGCGTATTTT.

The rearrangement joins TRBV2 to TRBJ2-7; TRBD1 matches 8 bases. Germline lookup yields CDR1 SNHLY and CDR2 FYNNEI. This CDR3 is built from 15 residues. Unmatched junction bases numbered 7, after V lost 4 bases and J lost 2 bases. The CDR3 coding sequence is TGTGCCAGCAGTGCGGGACAGGAGAAAGCCTACGAGCAGTACTTC. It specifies CASSAGQEKAYEQYF.

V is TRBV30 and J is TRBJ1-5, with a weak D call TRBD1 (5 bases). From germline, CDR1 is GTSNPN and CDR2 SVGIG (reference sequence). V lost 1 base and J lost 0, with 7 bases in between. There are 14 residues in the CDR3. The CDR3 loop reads CAWSATASNQPQHF. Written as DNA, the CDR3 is TGTGCCTGGAGTGCGACAGCTAGCAATCAGCCCCAGCATTTT.

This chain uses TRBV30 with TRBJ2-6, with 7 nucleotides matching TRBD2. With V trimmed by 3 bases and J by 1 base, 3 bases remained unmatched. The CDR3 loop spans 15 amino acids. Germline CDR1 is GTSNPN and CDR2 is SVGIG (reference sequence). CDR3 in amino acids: CAWSWGGSGANVLTF. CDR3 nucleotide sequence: TGTGCCTGGAGCTGGGGGGGGTCTGGGGCCAACGTCCTGACTTTC.

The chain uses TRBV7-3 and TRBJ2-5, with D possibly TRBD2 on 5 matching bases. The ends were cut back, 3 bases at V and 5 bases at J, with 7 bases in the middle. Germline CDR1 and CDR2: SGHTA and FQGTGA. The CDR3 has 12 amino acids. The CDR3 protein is CASSFPGETQYF. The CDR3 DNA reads TGTGCCAGCAGCTTCCCGGGGGAGACCCAGTACTTC.

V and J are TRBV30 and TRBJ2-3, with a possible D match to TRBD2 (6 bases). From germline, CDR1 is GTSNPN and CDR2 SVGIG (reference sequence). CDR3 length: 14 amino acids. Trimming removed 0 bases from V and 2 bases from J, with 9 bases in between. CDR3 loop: CAWSVAGITDTQYF. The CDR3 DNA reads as TGTGCCTGGAGTGTGGCGGGGATCACAGATACGCAGTATTTT.

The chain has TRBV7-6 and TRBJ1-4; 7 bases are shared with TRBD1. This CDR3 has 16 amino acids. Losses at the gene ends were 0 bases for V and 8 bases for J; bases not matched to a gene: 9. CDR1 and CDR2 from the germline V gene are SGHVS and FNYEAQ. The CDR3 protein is CASSLALSGGVEKLFF. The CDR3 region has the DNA TGTGCCAGCAGCTTAGCTTTGTCAGGGGGAGTGGAAAAACTGTTTTTT.

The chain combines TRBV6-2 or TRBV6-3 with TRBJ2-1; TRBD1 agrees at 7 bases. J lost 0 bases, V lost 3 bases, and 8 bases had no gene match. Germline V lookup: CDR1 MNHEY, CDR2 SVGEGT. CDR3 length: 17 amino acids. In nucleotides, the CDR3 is TGTGCCAGCAGTTATGTAAGGACAGGAAGCTCCTACAATGAGCAGTTCTTC. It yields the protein CASSYVRTGSSYNEQFF.

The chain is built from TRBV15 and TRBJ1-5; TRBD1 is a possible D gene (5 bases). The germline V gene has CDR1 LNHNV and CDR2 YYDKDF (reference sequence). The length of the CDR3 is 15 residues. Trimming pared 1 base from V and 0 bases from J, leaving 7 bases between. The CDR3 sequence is CATSRARDSNQPQHF. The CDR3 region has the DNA TGTGCCACCAGCAGAGCCAGGGATAGCAATCAGCCCCAGCATTTT.

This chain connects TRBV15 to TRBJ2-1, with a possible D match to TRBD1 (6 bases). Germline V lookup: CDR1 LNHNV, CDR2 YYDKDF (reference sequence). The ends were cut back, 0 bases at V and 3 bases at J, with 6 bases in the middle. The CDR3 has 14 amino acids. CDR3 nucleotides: TGTGCCACCAGCAGAGAGGACAGCTACAATGAGCAGTTCTTC. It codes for CATSREDSYNEQFF.